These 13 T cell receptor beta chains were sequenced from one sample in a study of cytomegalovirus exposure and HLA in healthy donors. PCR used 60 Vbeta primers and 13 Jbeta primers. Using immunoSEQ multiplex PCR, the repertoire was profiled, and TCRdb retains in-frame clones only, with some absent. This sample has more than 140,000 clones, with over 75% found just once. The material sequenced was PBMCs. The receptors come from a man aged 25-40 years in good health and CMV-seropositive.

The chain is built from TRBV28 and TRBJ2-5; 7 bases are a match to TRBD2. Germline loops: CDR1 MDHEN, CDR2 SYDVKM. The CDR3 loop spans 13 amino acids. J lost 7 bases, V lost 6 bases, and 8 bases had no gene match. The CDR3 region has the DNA TGTGCCAGCAGACCACGGGGGGTCGGGACCCAGTACTTC. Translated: CASRPRGVGTQYF.

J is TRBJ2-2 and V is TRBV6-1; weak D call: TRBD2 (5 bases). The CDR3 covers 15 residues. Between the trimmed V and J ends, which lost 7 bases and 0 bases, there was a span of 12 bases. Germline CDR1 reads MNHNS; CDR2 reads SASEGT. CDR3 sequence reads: CASILAQANTGELFF. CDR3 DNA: TGTGCCAGCATTCTAGCTCAGGCGAACACCGGGGAGCTGTTTTTT.

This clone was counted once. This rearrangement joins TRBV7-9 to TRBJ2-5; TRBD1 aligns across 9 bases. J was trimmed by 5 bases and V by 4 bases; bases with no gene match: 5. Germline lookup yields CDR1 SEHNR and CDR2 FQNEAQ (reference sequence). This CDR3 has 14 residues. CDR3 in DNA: TGTGCCAGCAGCTCCACAGGGGGCGCTGAGACCCAGTACTTC. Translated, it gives CASSSTGGAETQYF.

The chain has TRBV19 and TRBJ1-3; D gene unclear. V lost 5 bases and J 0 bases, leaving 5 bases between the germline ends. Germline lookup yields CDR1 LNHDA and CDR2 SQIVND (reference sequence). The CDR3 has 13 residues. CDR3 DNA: TGTGCCAGTAGTCTTTTCTCTGGAAACACCATATATTTT. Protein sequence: CASSLFSGNTIYF.

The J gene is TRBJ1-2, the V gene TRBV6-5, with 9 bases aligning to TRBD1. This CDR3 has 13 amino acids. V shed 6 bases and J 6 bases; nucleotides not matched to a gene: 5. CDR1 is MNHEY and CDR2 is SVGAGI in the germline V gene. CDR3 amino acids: CASRLGQGHGYTF. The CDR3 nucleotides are TGTGCCAGCAGACTGGGACAGGGTCATGGCTACACCTTC.

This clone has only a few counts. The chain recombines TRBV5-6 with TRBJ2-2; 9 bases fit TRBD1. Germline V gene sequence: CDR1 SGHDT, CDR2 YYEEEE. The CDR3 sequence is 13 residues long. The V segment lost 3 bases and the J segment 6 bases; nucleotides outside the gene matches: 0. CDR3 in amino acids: CASSWTGAGELFF. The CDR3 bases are TGTGCCAGCAGCTGGACAGGGGCCGGGGAGCTGTTTTTT.

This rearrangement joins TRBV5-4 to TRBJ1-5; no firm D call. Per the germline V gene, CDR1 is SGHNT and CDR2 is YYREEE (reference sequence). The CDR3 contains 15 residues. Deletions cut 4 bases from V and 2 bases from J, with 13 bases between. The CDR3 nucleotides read TGTGCCAGCAGCGTCGACTCAGCTGGCAATCAGCCCCAGCATTTT. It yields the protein CASSVDSAGNQPQHF.

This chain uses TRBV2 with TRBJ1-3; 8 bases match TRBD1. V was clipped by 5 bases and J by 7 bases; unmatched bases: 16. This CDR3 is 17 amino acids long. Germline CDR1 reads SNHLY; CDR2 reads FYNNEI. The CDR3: CASSSTNSGGAVNTIYF. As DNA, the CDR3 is TGTGCCAGCAGTAGCACGAACTCAGGGGGCGCGGTGAACACCATATATTTT.

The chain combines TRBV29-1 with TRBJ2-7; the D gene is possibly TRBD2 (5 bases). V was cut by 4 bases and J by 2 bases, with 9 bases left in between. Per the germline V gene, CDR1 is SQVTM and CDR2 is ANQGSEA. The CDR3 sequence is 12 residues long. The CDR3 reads CSVGRQTYEQYF. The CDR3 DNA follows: TGCAGCGTTGGGAGGCAGACCTACGAGCAGTACTTC.

CDR3 residues: CASRVAEPEWPQHF. In DNA form, the CDR3 reads TGCGCCAGCAGAGTGGCGGAGCCTGAGTGGCCCCAGCATTTT. The chain carries TRBV10-2 and TRBJ1-5, with D unresolved. This CDR3 comprises 14 residues. The germline V gene encodes CDR1 WSHSY and CDR2 SAAADI. V lost 6 bases, J lost 9 bases, and 18 bases lay in between.

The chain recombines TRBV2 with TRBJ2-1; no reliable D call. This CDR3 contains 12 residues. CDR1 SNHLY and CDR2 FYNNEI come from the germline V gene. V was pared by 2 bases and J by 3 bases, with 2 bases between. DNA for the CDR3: TGTGCCAGCAGTGAACGCTACAATGAGCAGTTCTTC. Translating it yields CASSERYNEQFF.

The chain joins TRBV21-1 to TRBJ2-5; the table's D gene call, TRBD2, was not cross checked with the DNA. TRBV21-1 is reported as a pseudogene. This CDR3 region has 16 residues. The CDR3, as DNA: TGTGCCAGCAGCGCCCGGGACTCTGGAAGACGAGAGACCCAGTACTTC. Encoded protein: CASSARDSGRRETQYF.

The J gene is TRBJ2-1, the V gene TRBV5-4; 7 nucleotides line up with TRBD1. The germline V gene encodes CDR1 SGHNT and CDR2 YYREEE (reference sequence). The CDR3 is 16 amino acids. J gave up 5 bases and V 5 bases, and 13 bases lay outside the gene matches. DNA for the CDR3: TGTGCCAGCAGTAAATCCGGGACAGAAGCTAACAATGAGCAGTTCTTC. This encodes CASSKSGTEANNEQFF.